This entry concerns a single T cell receptor beta chain. The record originates from a study of T-cell reconstitution after alpha-beta-depleted transplantation in children. Germline loops: CDR1 LNHNV, CDR2 YYDKDF (reference sequence). The CDR3 runs 18 residues. V was shortened by 3 bases and J by 1 base, with 18 bases between the two germline ends. Unique molecular identifiers were incorporated into the prepared TCRbeta library. TCRdb re-called the PCR reads with MiXCR, one entry per CDR3 protein. Among about 340,000 distinct CDR3 sequences listed, about an eighth were seen once. The source is a human donor who donated a stem cell graft to a child with Fanconi anemia. This specimen consisted of PBMCs, obtained from the stem cell graft. The V gene is TRBV15, the J gene TRBJ1-4, with D perhaps TRBD1 (5 bases). CDR3 DNA: TGTGCCACCAGCAGCCAGGGCATAGGCAAAGGAACTAATGAAAAACTGTTTTTT. This encodes CATSSQGIGKGTNEKLFF.